This is a list of T cell receptor beta chains from one sample in a study of T cell responses to AZD1222 COVID-19 vaccine. Libraries were prepared by immunoSEQ multiplex PCR; TCRdb keeps only in-frame clonotypes and omits some of them. Of some 100,000 clones listed, around 87% were seen once; the top ten hold 4% to 4.5%. The sequenced sample was peripheral blood, obtained on day 0 of MenACWY control vaccination. These receptors were obtained from an adult in good health. Both conserved end residues are part of each CDR3. A D gene is named only where the DNA matches it firmly. Part of the rows lack a size; the others show once, few, many or a class for expanded clones.

abundance	j_gene	v_gene	d_gene	CDR3nt	CDR3aa
.	TRBJ2-1	TRBV2	TRBD1	TGTGCCAGCAGTGGACAGGGGTATGAGCAGTTCTTC	CASSGQGYEQFF
.	TRBJ2-2	TRBV7-9	.	TGTGCCAGCAGCCCACTTTCGGGGGAGGCCGGGGAGCTGTTTTTT	CASSPLSGEAGELFF
.	TRBJ1-2	TRBV7-9	TRBD1	TGTGCCAGCAGCTTAGTACTACCGGGTGGACAGGGCGCCGACTCTCACACCTTC	CASSLVLPGGQGADSHTF
.	TRBJ1-5	TRBV19	TRBD1	TGTGCCAGTAGACTGACAGGGGACAATCAGCCCCAGCATTTT	CASRLTGDNQPQHF
.	TRBJ1-1	TRBV29-1	.	TGCAGTATACAGGAGTTCAACACTGAAGCTTTCTTT	CSIQEFNTEAFF
.	TRBJ1-6	TRBV29-1	.	TGCAGCGCCCAAAGTAGGTTGGGTTCACCCCTCCACTTT	CSAQSRLGSPLHF
.	TRBJ2-2	TRBV10-3	TRBD2	TGTGCCATCAGTGGAGGGGGGACTAGCGGGACCGGGGAGCTGTTTTTT	CAISGGGTSGTGELFF
.	TRBJ2-1	TRBV10-3	TRBD1	TGTGCCATCAGTGAGTCAGAGACAGGGGGGAACAATGAGCAGTTCTTC	CAISESETGGNNEQFF
.	TRBJ1-2	TRBV3-1/TRBV3-2	.	TGTGCCAGCAGCCAAGTTCCGCAGGGCGGCTACACCTTC	CASSQVPQGGYTF
.	TRBJ2-2	TRBV7-3	TRBD2	TGTGCCAGCAGCTCGGGACTAGCGGGGACCGGGGAGCTGTTTTTT	CASSSGLAGTGELFF
few	TRBJ2-5	TRBV11-1	.	TGTGCCAGCAGCTTTGCGCTCCAAGAGACCCAGTACTTC	CASSFALQETQYF
.	TRBJ2-5	TRBV6-5	.	TGTGCCAGCAGTTACTCGGAAGGGGCTCTCGAGACCCAGTACTTC	CASSYSEGALETQYF
once	TRBJ2-5	TRBV7-6	TRBD2	TGTGCCAGCAGAGGTATGGCGGGAGCTGAGACCCAGTACTTC	CASRGMAGAETQYF
.	TRBJ1-5	TRBV6-5	.	TGTGCCAGCACCCCCGCCGAGAGCAATCAGCCCCAGCATTTT	CASTPAESNQPQHF
.	TRBJ2-1	TRBV30	TRBD2	TGTGCCTGGAGGAATGGAGCGGGAGGGAGCTCCTACAATGAGCAGTTCTTC	CAWRNGAGGSSYNEQFF
.	TRBJ2-3	TRBV28	.	TGTGCCAGCACCTGGGGGACTAGCACAGATACGCAGTATTTT	CASTWGTSTDTQYF
.	TRBJ1-6	TRBV6-1	.	TGTGCCAGCAGTGAATCTCCCAGGGAATCACCCCTCCACTTT	CASSESPRESPLHF
.	TRBJ1-5	TRBV3-1/TRBV3-2	.	TGCGCCCCCCCGTTTGGTGAGAGGGGCAATCAGCCCCAGCATTTT	CAPPFGERGNQPQHF
.	TRBJ2-1	TRBV15	TRBD1	TGTGCCACCAGCAGAGTGGGGGTGACAGGGTACAATGAGCAGTTCTTC	CATSRVGVTGYNEQFF
once	TRBJ2-2	TRBV30	TRBD2	TGTGCCTGGAGCCGGCGGGGAGGACTAGCGGGGCGGAACACCGGGGAGCTGTTTTTT	CAWSRRGGLAGRNTGELFF
.	TRBJ1-5	TRBV5-6	TRBD1	TGTGCCAGCAGCTTGGAGGGACAGACAAATCAGCCCCAGCATTTT	CASSLEGQTNQPQHF
once	TRBJ2-1	TRBV19	TRBD2	TGTGCCAGTAGTATGGCTACTAGCGGGGGTTCTCATGAGCAGTTCTTC	CASSMATSGGSHEQFF